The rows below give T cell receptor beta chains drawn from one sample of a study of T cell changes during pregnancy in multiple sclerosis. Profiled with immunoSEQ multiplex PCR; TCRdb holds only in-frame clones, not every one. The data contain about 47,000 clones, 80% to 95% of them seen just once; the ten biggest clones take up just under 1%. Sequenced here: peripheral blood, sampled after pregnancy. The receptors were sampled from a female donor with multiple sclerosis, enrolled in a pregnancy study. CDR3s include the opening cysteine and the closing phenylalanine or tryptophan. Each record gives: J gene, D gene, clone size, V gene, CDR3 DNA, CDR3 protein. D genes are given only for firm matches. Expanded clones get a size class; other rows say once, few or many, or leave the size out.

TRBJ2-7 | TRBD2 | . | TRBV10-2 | TGCGCCAGCAGGACTAGCGGCTCCTACGAGCAGTACTTC | CASRTSGSYEQYF
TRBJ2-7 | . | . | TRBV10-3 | TGTGCCATCAGTGACCCTGGGCGGGGGCAATCCTACGAGCAGTACTTC | CAISDPGRGQSYEQYF
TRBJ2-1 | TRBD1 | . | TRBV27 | TGTGCCAGCAGTCGTTCGGGGACAGGGGGATACAATGAGCAGTTCTTC | CASSRSGTGGYNEQFF
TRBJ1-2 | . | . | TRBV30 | TGTGCCTGGAGGGTTTCGGGATGGGCTGATGGCTACACCTTC | CAWRVSGWADGYTF
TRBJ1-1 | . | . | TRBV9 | TGTGCCAGCAGCGCATCCGGGGGGGCGTGGACTGAAGCTTTCTTT | CASSASGGAWTEAFF
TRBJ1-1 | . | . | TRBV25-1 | TGTGCCAGCAGTGAGACGGACGGGAGGGGAGCTTTCTTT | CASSETDGRGAFF
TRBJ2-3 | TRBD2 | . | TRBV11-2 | TGTGCCAGCAGCTTATTACTAGCGGGGAGCTGGGGAGCGCAGTATTTT | CASSLLLAGSWGAQYF
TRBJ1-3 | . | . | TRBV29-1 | TGCAGCGTTGTGGCTGGCTCTGGAAACACCATATATTTT | CSVVAGSGNTIYF
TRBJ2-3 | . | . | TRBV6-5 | TGTGCCAGCAGTTACAGGAGAGAGGATACGCAGTATTTT | CASSYRREDTQYF
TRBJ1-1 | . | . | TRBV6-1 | TGTGCCAGCAGCTCAGTGAACACTGAAGCTTTCTTT | CASSSVNTEAFF
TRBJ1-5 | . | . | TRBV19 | TGTGCCAGTAGTATGAGCGGACAGAGTAATCAGCCCCAGCATTTT | CASSMSGQSNQPQHF
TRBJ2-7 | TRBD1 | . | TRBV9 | TGTGCCAGCAGCGCCGGGACAGGGGAGGACGAGCAGTACTTC | CASSAGTGEDEQYF
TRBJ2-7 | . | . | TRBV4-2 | TGTGCCAGCAGCCAAGAAGAGGGAGCAGCACACGAGCAGTACTTC | CASSQEEGAAHEQYF
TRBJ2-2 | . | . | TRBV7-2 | TGTGCCAGCAGCTTAGCATACAGGCCAAACACCGGGGAGCTGTTTTTT | CASSLAYRPNTGELFF
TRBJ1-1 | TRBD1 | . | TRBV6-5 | TGTGCCAGCAGCCGGGACAGGAAGGACACTGAAGCTTTCTTT | CASSRDRKDTEAFF
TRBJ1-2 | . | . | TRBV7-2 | TGTGCCAGCAGCTTAGTGGTGGGCTCTAACTATGGCTACACCTTC | CASSLVVGSNYGYTF
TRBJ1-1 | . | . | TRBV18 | TGTGCCAGCTCACCTCGACAGCAGAACACTGAAGCTTTCTTT | CASSPRQQNTEAFF
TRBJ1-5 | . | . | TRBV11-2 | TGTGCCAGCAGCTTAGTGGTGGCCGGGGAAAAGCATTTT | CASSLVVAGEKHF
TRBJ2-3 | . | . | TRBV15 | TGTGCCACCAGCAGAGATCTCCCCGGATCCTTAGGGGCAGATACGCAGTATTTT | CATSRDLPGSLGADTQYF
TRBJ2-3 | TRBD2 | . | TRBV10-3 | TGTGCCACCTCGGGAGGCGTGGCGGGGTTCACAGATACGCAGTATTTT | CATSGGVAGFTDTQYF
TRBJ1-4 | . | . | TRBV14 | TGTGCCAGCAGCCAAGGTCTCTGGGAGACTAATGAAAAACTGTTTTTT | CASSQGLWETNEKLFF
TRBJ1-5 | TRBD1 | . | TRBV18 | TGTGCCAGCTCACCAGAGGCAGGGGGACGCAATCAGCCCCAGCATTTT | CASSPEAGGRNQPQHF
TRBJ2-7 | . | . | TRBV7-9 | TGTGCCAGCAGCTTCCCGGGGACCTACGAGCAGTACTTC | CASSFPGTYEQYF
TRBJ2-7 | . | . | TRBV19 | TGTGCCAGTAGTGACAACTCTTACGAGCAGTACTTC | CASSDNSYEQYF
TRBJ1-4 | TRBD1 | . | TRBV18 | TGTGCCAGCTCACCAAAATGGGACAGGGGGAATGAAAAACTGTTTTTT | CASSPKWDRGNEKLFF
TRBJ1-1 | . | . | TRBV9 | TGTGCCAGCAGCGCAGGGGTCACGGTGAACACTGAAGCTTTCTTT | CASSAGVTVNTEAFF
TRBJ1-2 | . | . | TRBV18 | TGTGCCAGCTCACCAACGCCCCAGGAGGGACCTAACTATGGCTACACCTTC | CASSPTPQEGPNYGYTF
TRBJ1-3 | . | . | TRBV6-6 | TGTGCCAGCAGTTACTCGGCCACGGGAAACACCATATATTTT | CASSYSATGNTIYF
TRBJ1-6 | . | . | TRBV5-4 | TGTGCCAGCAGCTTGTTCCTCAATTCACCCCTCCACTTT | CASSLFLNSPLHF
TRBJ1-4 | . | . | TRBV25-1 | TGTGCCAGCAGTGAATGGACAGCTAATGAAAAACTGTTTTTT | CASSEWTANEKLFF
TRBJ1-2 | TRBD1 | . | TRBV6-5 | TGTGCCAGCAGCCCGACCGGGACAGGTGGTAGCTACACCTTC | CASSPTGTGGSYTF
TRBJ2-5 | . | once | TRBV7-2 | TGTGCCAGCAGCTACCGGGACTTCAGTAGGACCCAGTACTTC | CASSYRDFSRTQYF
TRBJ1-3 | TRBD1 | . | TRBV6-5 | TGTGCCAGCAGTCGGACAGGGCGCTCTGGAAACACCATATATTTT | CASSRTGRSGNTIYF
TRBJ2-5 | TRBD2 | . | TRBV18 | TGTGCCAGCTCACCCTGGACTAGCGGGTTACAAGAGACCCAGTACTTC | CASSPWTSGLQETQYF
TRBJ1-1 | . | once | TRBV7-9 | TGTGCCAGCAGCTTAGATCTGGCCCTGAAAGCTTTCTTT | CASSLDLALKAFF
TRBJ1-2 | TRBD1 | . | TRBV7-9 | TGTGCCAGCAGCCTCCCGGGACAGGGCGGCGGCTACACCTTC | CASSLPGQGGGYTF
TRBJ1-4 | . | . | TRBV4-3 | TGCGCCAGCAGCCAAGTGGCCTATGGGGCGGAAAAACTGTTTTTT | CASSQVAYGAEKLFF
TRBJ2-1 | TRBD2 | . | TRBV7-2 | TGTGCCAGCAGCTTAGTCTGGCGGGGGGATGAGCAGTTCTTC | CASSLVWRGDEQFF
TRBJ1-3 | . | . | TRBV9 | TGTGCCAGCAAACAGGAAATCCGTTTTGGAAACACCATATATTTT | CASKQEIRFGNTIYF
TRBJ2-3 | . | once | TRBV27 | TGTGCCAGCAGTTGGTCGAGGGGGGGGAGAGATACGCAGTATTTT | CASSWSRGGRDTQYF
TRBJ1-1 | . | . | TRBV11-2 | TGTGCCAGCAGCTTTAACGACAGGACGTTCACTGAAGCTTTCTTT | CASSFNDRTFTEAFF
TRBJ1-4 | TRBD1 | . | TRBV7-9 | TGTGCCAGCAGTTCATACCTCCGGGACAGCGATGAAAAACTGTTTTTT | CASSSYLRDSDEKLFF
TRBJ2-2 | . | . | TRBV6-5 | TGTGCCAGCAGTTACCAGAACACCGGGGAGCTGTTTTTT | CASSYQNTGELFF
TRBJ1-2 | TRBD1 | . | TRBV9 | TGTGCCAGCAGCGCTCGTCCGGGACAGAACTATGGCTACACCTTC | CASSARPGQNYGYTF
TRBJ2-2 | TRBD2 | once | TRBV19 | TGTGCCAGTAGTATAGTAGCGGGGGTGGGCACCGGGGAGCTGTTTTTT | CASSIVAGVGTGELFF
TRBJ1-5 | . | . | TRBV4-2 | TGTGCCAGCAGCCAAAGGGGGGGGGAGGTAACCCAGCCCCAGCATTTT | CASSQRGGEVTQPQHF
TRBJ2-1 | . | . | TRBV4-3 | TGCGCCAGCAGCCAAGAAAAGCGGGCCTACAATGAGCAGTTCTTC | CASSQEKRAYNEQFF